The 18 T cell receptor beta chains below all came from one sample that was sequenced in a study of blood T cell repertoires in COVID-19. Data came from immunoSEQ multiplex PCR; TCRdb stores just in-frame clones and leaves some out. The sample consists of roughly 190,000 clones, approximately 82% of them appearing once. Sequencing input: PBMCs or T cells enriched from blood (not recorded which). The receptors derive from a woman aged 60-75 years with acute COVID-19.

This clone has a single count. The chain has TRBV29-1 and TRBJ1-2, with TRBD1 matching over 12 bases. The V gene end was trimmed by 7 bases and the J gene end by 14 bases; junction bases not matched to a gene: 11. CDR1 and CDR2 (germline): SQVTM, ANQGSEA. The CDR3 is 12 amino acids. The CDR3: CSDIRGTGGATF. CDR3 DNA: TGCAGCGATATCCGGGGGACAGGGGGCGCGACCTTC.

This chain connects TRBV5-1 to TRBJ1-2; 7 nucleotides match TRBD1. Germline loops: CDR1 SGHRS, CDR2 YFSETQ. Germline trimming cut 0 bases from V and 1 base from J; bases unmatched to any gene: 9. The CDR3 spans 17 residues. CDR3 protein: CASSLAPTQGINYGYTF. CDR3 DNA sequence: TGCGCCAGCAGCTTGGCCCCAACACAGGGGATTAACTATGGCTACACCTTC.

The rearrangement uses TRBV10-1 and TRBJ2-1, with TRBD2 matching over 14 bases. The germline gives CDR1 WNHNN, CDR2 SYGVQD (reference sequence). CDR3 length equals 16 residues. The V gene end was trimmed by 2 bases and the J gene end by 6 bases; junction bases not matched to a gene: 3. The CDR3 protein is CASSEGGLAGVNEQFF. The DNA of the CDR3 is TGCGCCAGCAGTGAGGGGGGACTAGCGGGAGTCAATGAGCAGTTCTTC.

The CDR3 sequence is CASRLTGQGIISNQPQHF. The CDR3 nucleotides are TGTGCCAGCCGACTGACGGGACAGGGGATCATTAGCAATCAGCCCCAGCATTTT. This rearrangement joins TRBV7-7 to TRBJ1-5, with 10 bases matching TRBD1. From germline, CDR1 is SSHAT and CDR2 FNYEAQ (reference sequence). The ends lost 8 bases at V and 0 bases at J; junction bases unmatched: 13. This CDR3 has 18 residues.

The chain's CDR3 is CASTTDRTYYSGYTF. CDR3 sequence (DNA): TGTGCCAGCACCACCGACAGGACCTACTATTCTGGCTACACCTTC. The rearrangement links TRBV5-6 to TRBJ1-2, with D perhaps TRBD1 (6 bases). CDR1 and CDR2 from the germline V gene are SGHDT and YYEEEE. The V gene lost 6 bases and the J gene lost 7 bases, with 22 bases spanning the gap. The CDR3 totals 15 residues.

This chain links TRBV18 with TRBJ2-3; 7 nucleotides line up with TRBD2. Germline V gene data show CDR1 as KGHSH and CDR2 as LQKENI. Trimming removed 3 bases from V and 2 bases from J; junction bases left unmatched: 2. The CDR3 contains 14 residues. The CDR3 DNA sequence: TGTGCCAGCTCACCGGGAGGGGTCACAGATACGCAGTATTTT. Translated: CASSPGGVTDTQYF.

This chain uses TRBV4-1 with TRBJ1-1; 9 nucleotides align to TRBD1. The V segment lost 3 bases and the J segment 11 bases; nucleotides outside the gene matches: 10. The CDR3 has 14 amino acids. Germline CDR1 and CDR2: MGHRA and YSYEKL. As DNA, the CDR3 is TGCGCCAGCAGCCAGCTCCCGGGACAGGGATGGGCTTTCTTT. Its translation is CASSQLPGQGWAFF.

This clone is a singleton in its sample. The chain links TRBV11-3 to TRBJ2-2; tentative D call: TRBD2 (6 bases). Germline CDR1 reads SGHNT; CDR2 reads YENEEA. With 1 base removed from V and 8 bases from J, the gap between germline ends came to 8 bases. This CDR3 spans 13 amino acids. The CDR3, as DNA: TGTGCCAGCAGCTTAGCGGAGGGAGGGGAGCTGTTTTTT. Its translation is CASSLAEGGELFF. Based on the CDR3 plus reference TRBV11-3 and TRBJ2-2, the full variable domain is EAGVVQSPRYKIIEKKQPVAFWCNPISGHNTLYWYLQNLGQGPELLIRYENEEAVDDSQLPKDRFSAERLKGVDSTLKIQPAELGDSAVYLCASSLAEGGELFFGEGSRLTVL.

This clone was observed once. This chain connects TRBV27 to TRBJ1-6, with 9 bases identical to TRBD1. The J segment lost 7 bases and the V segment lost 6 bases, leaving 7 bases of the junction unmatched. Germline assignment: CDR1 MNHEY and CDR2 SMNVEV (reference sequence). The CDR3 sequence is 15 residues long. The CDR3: CASSLPGQGNSPLHF. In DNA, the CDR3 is TGTGCCAGCAGCTTACCGGGACAGGGAAATTCACCCCTCCACTTT.

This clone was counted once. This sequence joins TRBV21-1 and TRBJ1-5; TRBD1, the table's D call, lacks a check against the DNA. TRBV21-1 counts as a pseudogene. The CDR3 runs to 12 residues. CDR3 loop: CASSEDPWPQHF. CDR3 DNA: TGTGCCAGCAGCGAAGATCCATGGCCCCAGCATTTT.

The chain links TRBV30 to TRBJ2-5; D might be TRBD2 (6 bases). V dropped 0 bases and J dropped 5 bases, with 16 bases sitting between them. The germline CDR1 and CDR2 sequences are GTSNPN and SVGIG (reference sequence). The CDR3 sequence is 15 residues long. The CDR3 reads CAWSVLGGAGETQYF. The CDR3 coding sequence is TGTGCCTGGAGTGTTCTAGGAGGGGCCGGGGAGACCCAGTACTTC.

CDR3 nucleotides: TGCGCCTCTGGACAGGGCGGTTCACCCCTCCACTTT. Amino acids: CASGQGGSPLHF. The chain has TRBV5-1 and TRBJ1-6, with TRBD1 matching 8 bases. The junction had 6 bases not matched to a gene; V was cut back by 10 bases and J by 9 bases. CDR3 size: 12 residues. Germline CDR1 is SGHRS and CDR2 is YFSETQ.

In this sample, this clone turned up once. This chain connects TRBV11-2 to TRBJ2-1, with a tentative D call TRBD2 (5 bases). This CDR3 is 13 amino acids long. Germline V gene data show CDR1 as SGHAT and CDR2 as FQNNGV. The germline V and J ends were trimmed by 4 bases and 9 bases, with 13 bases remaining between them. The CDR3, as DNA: TGTGCCAGCAGCTCCCCCCTAGCTCCTGAGCAGTTCTTC. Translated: CASSSPLAPEQFF. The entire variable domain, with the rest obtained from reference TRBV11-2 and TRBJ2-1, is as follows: EAGVAQSPRYKIIEKRQSVAFWCNPISGHATLYWYQQILGQGPKLLIQFQNNGVVDDSQLPKDRFSAERLKGVDSTLKIQPAKLEDSAVYLCASSSPLAPEQFFGPGTRLTVL.

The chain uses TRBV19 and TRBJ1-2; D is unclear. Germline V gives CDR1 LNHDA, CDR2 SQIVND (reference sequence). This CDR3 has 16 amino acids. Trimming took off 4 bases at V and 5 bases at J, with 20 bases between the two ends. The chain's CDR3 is CASSSLTGRWSYGYTF. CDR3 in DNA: TGTGCCAGTAGTAGTCTGACTGGCAGATGGTCTTATGGCTACACCTTC.

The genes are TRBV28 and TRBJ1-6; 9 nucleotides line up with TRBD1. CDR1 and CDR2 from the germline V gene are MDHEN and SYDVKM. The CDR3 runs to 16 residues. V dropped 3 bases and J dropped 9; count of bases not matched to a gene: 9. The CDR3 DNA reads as TGTGCCAGCAGTTTGATATACAGGGGGCGCGTTTCACCCCTCCACTTT. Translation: CASSLIYRGRVSPLHF.

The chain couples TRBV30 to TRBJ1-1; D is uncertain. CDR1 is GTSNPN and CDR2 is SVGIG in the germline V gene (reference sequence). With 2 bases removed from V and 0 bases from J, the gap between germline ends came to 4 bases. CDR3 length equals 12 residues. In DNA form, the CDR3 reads TGTGCCTGGAGTTTTATGAACACTGAAGCTTTCTTT. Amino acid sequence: CAWSFMNTEAFF.

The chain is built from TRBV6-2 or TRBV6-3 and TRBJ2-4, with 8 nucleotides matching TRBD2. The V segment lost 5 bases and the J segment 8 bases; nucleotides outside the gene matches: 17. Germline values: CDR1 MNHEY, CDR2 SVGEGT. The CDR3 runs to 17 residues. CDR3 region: CASSPGGGWRTTDIQYF. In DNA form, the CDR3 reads TGTGCCAGCAGTCCCGGGGGGGGTTGGAGGACAACAGACATTCAGTACTTC.

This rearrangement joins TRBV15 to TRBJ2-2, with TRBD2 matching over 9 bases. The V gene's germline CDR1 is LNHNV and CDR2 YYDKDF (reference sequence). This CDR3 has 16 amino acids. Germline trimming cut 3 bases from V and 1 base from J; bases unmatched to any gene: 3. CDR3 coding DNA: TGTGCCACCAGCAGGGCACTAGCGGGGAACACCGGGGAGCTGTTTTTT. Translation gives CATSRALAGNTGELFF.